This passage covers 10 T cell receptor beta chains from one sample sequenced in a study of Tregs in tolerant kidney transplant recipients. Assay: immunoSEQ multiplex PCR; the TCRdb copy retains only in-frame clones and omits some. The table lists about 240,000 clones, about 80% of them singletons. The sample taken for sequencing was CD4+ T cells from blood. These receptors were collected from a human donor in good health.

The rearrangement uses TRBV11-3 and TRBJ2-7; 8 bases are a match to TRBD2. With V trimmed by 1 base and J by 3 bases, 11 bases remained unmatched. The CDR3 runs to 17 residues. Germline CDR1 is SGHNT and CDR2 is YENEEA. CDR3 DNA: TGTGCCAGCAGCTTAGCGCACAGCGGGAGCGTTAGCTACGAGCAGTACTTC. Amino acid sequence: CASSLAHSGSVSYEQYF.

This CDR3 is CASSLGQGALGYEQYF. The CDR3 DNA reads as TGCGCCAGCAGCTTGGGACAGGGGGCGCTTGGGTACGAGCAGTACTTC. V and J are TRBV5-1 and TRBJ2-7, with 10 bases that match TRBD1. CDR1 and CDR2 from the germline V gene are SGHRS and YFSETQ. Trimming cost V 0 bases and J 4 bases; bases outside gene matches: 7. The CDR3 totals 16 residues.

V is TRBV10-1 and J is TRBJ1-1, with D unclear. The CDR3 runs to 13 residues. Looked up from germline, CDR1 is WNHNN and CDR2 is SYGVQD (reference sequence). Trimming left V 8 bases short and J 1 base short, with 11 bases between. The CDR3 sequence: CASSSSRNTEAFF. The CDR3 nucleotides are TGCGCCAGCTCAAGCAGTCGGAACACTGAAGCTTTCTTT.

The chain links TRBV7-8 to TRBJ1-1; D not resolved. Between the trimmed V and J ends, which lost 0 bases and 1 base, there was a span of 3 bases. Per germline, CDR1 SGHVS and CDR2 FQNEAQ. The CDR3 contains 13 residues. In DNA form, the CDR3 reads TGTGCCAGCAGCTTAGCAGAGAACACTGAAGCTTTCTTT. Protein: CASSLAENTEAFF.

The rearrangement uses TRBV28 and TRBJ2-5, with D possibly TRBD2 on 5 matching bases. V gave up 2 bases and J gave up 7 bases, with 17 bases separating them. The germline V gene has CDR1 MDHEN and CDR2 SYDVKM. CDR3 size: 15 residues. The CDR3 region is CASSLGRTPGRTQYF. The CDR3 nucleotides are TGTGCCAGCAGTTTAGGAAGGACTCCGGGCCGGACCCAGTACTTC.

This sequence joins TRBV18 and TRBJ2-7; 7 bases map to TRBD2. V trimming: 2 bases; J trimming: 6 bases; junction bases outside the gene matches: 13. The CDR3 loop spans 16 amino acids. Germline V gene data show CDR1 as KGHSH and CDR2 as LQKENI. Written as DNA, the CDR3 is TGTGCCAGCTCACCAGGGACTACCCGAATCGCTGGCGAGCAGTACTTC. Its protein is CASSPGTTRIAGEQYF.

The J gene is TRBJ2-5, the V gene TRBV18; 7 bases map to TRBD1. The J call may be in error: the DNA end matches TRBJ2-7 better. Germline V lookup: CDR1 KGHSH, CDR2 LQKENI. CDR3 length: 13 amino acids. Here the CDR3 reads CASSLGGRNEQYF. The CDR3 DNA sequence: TGTGCCAGCTCACTAGGGGGCAGGAACGAGCAGTACTTC.

The chain employs TRBV19 and TRBJ2-7; 11 nucleotides agree with TRBD1. The J segment lost 6 bases and the V segment lost 5 bases, leaving 9 bases of the junction unmatched. CDR3 length: 15 amino acids. In germline, CDR1 is LNHDA, CDR2 SQIVND (reference sequence). This CDR3 reads CASSVAGTGGTEQYF. The CDR3, as DNA: TGTGCCAGTAGTGTCGCCGGGACAGGGGGTACCGAGCAGTACTTC.

A note on this clone: This may be a read error, as it is one base from a much larger clone. This sample includes further DNA sequences coding for the same CDR3. The chain joins TRBV5-4 to TRBJ1-5; D gene uncertain. V dropped 0 bases and J dropped 4 bases, with 5 bases sitting between them. This CDR3 is built from 13 residues. Germline values: CDR1 SGHNT, CDR2 YYREEE (reference sequence). The DNA of the CDR3 is TGTGCCAGCAGCTTGGGCAGTAATCAGCCCCAGCATTTT. This gives the protein CASSLGSNQPQHF.

A word on this clone: The sample holds other DNA sequences that translate to the same CDR3. The chain recombines TRBV11-2 with TRBJ1-2; 9 bases align to TRBD1. Looked up from germline, CDR1 is SGHAT and CDR2 is FQNNGV. Germline trimming cut 1 base from V and 4 bases from J; bases unmatched to any gene: 1. The CDR3 contains 14 residues. The CDR3 loop reads CASSLVDRGYGYTF. The CDR3 DNA reads as TGTGCCAGCAGCTTAGTGGACAGGGGCTATGGCTACACCTTC.